The entry that follows covers one T cell receptor (beta chain) sequence. The CDR3 is 16 amino acids. V dropped 2 bases and J dropped 5; count of bases not matched to a gene: 8. Germline V gene lookup returns CDR1 LNHDA and CDR2 SQIVND (reference sequence). Participant ages covered roughly 18 to 89 years across 24 US areas. The data stem from a study of blood T cell repertoires in COVID-19. Only in-frame clones appear in the TCRdb table, and some are missing; sequencing was by immunoSEQ multiplex PCR. Here the sample spans 200,000 to 300,000 clones, 86% being singletons. The chain employs TRBV19 and TRBJ2-1; TRBD2 matches 8 bases. This clonotype was sampled from a woman aged 40-49 years with acute COVID-19. Sequenced material: PBMCs or T cells enriched from blood (not recorded which). The DNA for the CDR3 is TGTGCCAGTAGTATACTCCAGCGGGAGTGGGACAATGAGCAGTTCTTC. Protein product: CASSILQREWDNEQFF.